The clone carrying this T cell receptor beta chain occurred many times. As yet, its antigen is unknown. The CDR3 regions of TCR beta were amplified from RNA transcripts. HTBI primers drove first-round RT-PCR of the TCR CDR3. From the multiplex PCR reads, TCRdb called clonotypes with MiXCR, one entry per CDR3 protein. In the table there are roughly 500,000 distinct CDR3 sequences, roughly a quarter of which are singletons. The entry originates in a study of T cells in Graves' hyperthyroidism and ophthalmopathy. Study summary: Pretreatment peripheral blood was obtained at initial diagnosis. Study results and caveats: In blood, most of the thyroid clonotypes expanded above 0.001 were also present.

In the ophthalmopathy cohort, Clinical Activity Score was at least 3, NOSPECS grade at least 4, and duration under 3 months. It was 8.5 to 10 ml of fresh peripheral blood that supplied the PBMCs. V lost 3 bases and J lost 6, with 3 bases in between. The length of the CDR3 is 11 residues. The receptor was isolated from a woman in her 30s with Graves' ophthalmopathy. Sequenced material: blood. This chain connects TRBV12-3 or TRBV12-4 to TRBJ1-3, with no clear D. The CDR3 region is CASSFENTIYF. For the CDR3, the DNA is TGTGCCAGCAGTTTTGAAAACACCATATATTTT.